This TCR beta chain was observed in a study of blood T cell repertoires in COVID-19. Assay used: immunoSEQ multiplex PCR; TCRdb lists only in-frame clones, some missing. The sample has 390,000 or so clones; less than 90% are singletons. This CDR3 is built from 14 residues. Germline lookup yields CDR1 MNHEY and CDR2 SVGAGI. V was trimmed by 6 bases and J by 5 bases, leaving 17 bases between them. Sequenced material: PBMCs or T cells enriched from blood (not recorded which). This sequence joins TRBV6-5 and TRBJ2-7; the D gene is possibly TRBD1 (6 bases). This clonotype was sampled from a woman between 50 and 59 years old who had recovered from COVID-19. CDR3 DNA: TGTGCCAGCAGGTGGGGGCAGGGTTCTAACGAGCAGTACTTC. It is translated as CASRWGQGSNEQYF.